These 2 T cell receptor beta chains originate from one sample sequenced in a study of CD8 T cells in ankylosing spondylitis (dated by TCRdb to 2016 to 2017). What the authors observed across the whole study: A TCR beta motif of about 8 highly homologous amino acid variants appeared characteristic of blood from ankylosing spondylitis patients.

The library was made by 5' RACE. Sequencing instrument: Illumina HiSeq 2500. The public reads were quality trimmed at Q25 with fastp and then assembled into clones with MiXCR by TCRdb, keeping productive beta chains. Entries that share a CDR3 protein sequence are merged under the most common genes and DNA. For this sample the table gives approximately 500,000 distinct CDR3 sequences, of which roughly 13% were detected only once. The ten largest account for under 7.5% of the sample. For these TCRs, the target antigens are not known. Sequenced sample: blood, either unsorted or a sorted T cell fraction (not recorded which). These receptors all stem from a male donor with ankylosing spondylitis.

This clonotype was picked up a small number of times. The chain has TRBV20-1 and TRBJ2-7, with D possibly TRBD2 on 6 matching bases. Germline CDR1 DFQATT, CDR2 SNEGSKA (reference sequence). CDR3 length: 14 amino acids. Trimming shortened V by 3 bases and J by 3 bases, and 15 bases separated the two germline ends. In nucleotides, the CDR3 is TGCAGTGCTAGGGCGGGGCTCCTTATCTACGAGCAGTACTTC. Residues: CSARAGLLIYEQYF.

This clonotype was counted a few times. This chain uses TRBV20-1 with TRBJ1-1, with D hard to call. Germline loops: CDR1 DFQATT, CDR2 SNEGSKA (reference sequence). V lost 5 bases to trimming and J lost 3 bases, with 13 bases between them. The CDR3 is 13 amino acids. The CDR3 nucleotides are TGCAGTGCTGGTAATACGGTGGACACTGAAGCTTTCTTT. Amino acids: CSAGNTVDTEAFF.